This is a list of T cell receptor beta chains from one sample in a study of cytomegalovirus exposure and HLA in healthy donors. Data came from immunoSEQ multiplex PCR; TCRdb stores just in-frame clones and leaves some out. The table lists over 200,000 clones, over 75% of them singletons, with around 1.4% in the top ten. The sequenced material came from PBMCs. Receptors originate from a human donor in good health. Both conserved end residues are part of each CDR3. A D gene is named only where the DNA matches it firmly. Some rows mark clone size as missing; the rest say once, few, many or name a class of expanded clone.

TRBV6-5	TRBJ2-3	NA	NA	TGTGCCAGCAGTGTCAGGGGATTTCTAGGAGATACGCAGTATTTT	CASSVRGFLGDTQYF
TRBV5-1	TRBJ2-3	NA	TRBD1	TGCGCCAGCAGCGCTGGACAGGGACCGCGTCCCCCCACAGATACGCAGTATTTT	CASSAGQGPRPPTDTQYF
TRBV7-9	TRBJ2-3	NA	TRBD1	TGTGCCAGCAGCCCAGAAGGCAGGGGGAAACCCGCGGGCACAGATACGCAGTATTTT	CASSPEGRGKPAGTDTQYF
TRBV6-4	TRBJ1-1	NA	NA	TGTGCCAGCAGTGACTCAGGGGTTGGGGGGCGGGAGACTGAAGCTTTCTTT	CASSDSGVGGRETEAFF
TRBV18	TRBJ2-7	NA	NA	TGTGCCAGCTCACCCTACTGGGGGGTAGGAAACGAGCAGTACTTC	CASSPYWGVGNEQYF
TRBV2	TRBJ1-2	NA	TRBD1	TGTGCCAGCTCAACGAGGCCAAGGGGGCCGGATGGCTACACCTTC	CASSTRPRGPDGYTF
TRBV6-1	TRBJ2-1	NA	TRBD2	TGTGCCAGCAGTGCCTCAGGGGACTGGTTGACTAGCGGGTCCTACAATGAGCAGTTCTTC	CASSASGDWLTSGSYNEQFF
TRBV7-2	TRBJ2-7	few	NA	TGTGCCAGCAGCTTGCTGCAGGGGTCCAACGAGCAGTACTTC	CASSLLQGSNEQYF
TRBV6-4	TRBJ1-1	few	NA	TGTGCCAGCAGTGACTTTTTCGTGCCAGGGCGCGGTCCCACTGAAGCTTTCTTT	CASSDFFVPGRGPTEAFF
TRBV2	TRBJ2-1	NA	TRBD2	TGTGCCAGCCTAGGGACTAGCGGGAACAATGAGCAGTTCTTC	CASLGTSGNNEQFF
TRBV6-5	TRBJ2-2	few	NA	TGTGCCAGCAGTTACTCGATGAGGGTAGGCGGGGAGCTGTTTTTT	CASSYSMRVGGELFF
TRBV29-1	TRBJ1-5	NA	TRBD1	TGCAGCGTTTGGACAGGAAATAGCAATCAGCCCCAGCATTTT	CSVWTGNSNQPQHF
TRBV19	TRBJ1-3	NA	TRBD1	TGTGCCAGTAGTAGGAGGACAGGGCAGCGGAGAAACACCATATATTTT	CASSRRTGQRRNTIYF
TRBV5-1	TRBJ1-1	NA	NA	TGCGCCAGCAGCTCCTCAGGGGAGGGGACTGAAGCTTTCTTT	CASSSSGEGTEAFF
TRBV7-9	TRBJ2-1	NA	NA	TGTGCCAGCAGCTTGGGTGGAGGACAGGAGCAGTTCTTC	CASSLGGGQEQFF
TRBV5-4	TRBJ2-2	once	NA	TGTGCCAGCAGCTTGGGGACTACCCGGGAGAGGACCGGGGAGCTGTTTTTT	CASSLGTTRERTGELFF
TRBV29-1	TRBJ2-7	once	NA	TGCAGCGTTGACAGGGTTTACGAGCAGTACTTC	CSVDRVYEQYF
TRBV19	TRBJ2-7	NA	NA	TGTGCCAGTAGTGGGACTTTTTACGAGCAGTACTTC	CASSGTFYEQYF
TRBV18	TRBJ1-3	NA	NA	TGTGCCAGCTCAGCCAGGGTTTTAACTGGAAACACCATATATTTT	CASSARVLTGNTIYF
TRBV7-8	TRBJ2-7	NA	TRBD2	TGTGCCAGCAGCTCCGGGACTAGCGGGAGGGCCATTTACGAGCAGTACTTC	CASSSGTSGRAIYEQYF
TRBV4-1	TRBJ2-7	few	NA	TGCGCCAGCAGCCTATTACCCGGGACATTGAGCTCCTACGAGCAGTACTTC	CASSLLPGTLSSYEQYF
TRBV4-1	TRBJ1-2	NA	NA	TGCGCCAGCAGCCAAGGTATCTCCCTCTATGGCTACACCTTC	CASSQGISLYGYTF
TRBV6-4	TRBJ1-3	NA	NA	TGTGCCAGCAGGCAAACTGCCTCTGGAAACACCATATATTTT	CASRQTASGNTIYF
TRBV19	TRBJ2-1	few	NA	TGTGCCAGTAGTATAGGCGAGGTACAAGAGCAGTTCTTC	CASSIGEVQEQFF
TRBV30	TRBJ1-4	NA	TRBD1	TGTGCCATCAGAAGGGGGCCGTATGAAAAACTGTTTTTT	CAIRRGPYEKLFF
TRBV10-3	TRBJ1-5	NA	NA	TGTGCCATCAGTGCAGGGGATAGCCAGCCCCAGCATTTT	CAISAGDSQPQHF